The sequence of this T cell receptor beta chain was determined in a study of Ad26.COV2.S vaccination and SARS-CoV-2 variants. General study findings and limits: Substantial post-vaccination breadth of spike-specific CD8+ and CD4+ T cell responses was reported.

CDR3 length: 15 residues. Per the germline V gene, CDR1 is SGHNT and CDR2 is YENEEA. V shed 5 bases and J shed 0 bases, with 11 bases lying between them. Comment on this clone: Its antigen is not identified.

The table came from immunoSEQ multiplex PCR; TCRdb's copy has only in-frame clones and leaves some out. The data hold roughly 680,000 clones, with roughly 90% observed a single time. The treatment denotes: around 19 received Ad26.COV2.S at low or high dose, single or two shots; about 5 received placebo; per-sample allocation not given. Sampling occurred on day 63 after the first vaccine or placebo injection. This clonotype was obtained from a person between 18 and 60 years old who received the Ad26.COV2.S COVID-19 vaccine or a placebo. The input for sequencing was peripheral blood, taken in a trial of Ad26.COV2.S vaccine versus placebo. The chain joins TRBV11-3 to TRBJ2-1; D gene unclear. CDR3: CASSLHHNSYNEQFF. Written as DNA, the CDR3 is TGTGCCAGCAGCCTCCACCACAACTCCTACAATGAGCAGTTCTTC.